What follows are 21 T cell receptor beta chains derived from one specimen sequenced in a study of T cells in localized non-small cell lung cancer. TCRdb's copy holds only in-frame clones and misses some; the assay was immunoSEQ multiplex PCR. The sample contains some 50,000 clones, about 88% of which appear only once. The sequenced sample was PBMCs, obtained before any cancer treatment. These receptors all stem from a female donor with stage II lung adenocarcinoma.

This clone appeared a single time. The chain recombines TRBV29-1 with TRBJ1-1, with D uncertain. The CDR3 is 14 amino acids. Germline V gene sequence: CDR1 SQVTM, CDR2 ANQGSEA. The V and J ends lost 4 bases and 0 bases respectively, with 12 bases between them. CDR3 protein: CSVASNAVNTEAFF. The CDR3 region has the DNA TGCAGCGTTGCCTCAAATGCAGTGAACACTGAAGCTTTCTTT.

J is TRBJ2-3 and V is TRBV6-1; D may be TRBD1 (6 bases). CDR3 length: 15 amino acids. CDR1 and CDR2 from the germline V gene are MNHNS and SASEGT. The V gene lost 1 base and the J gene lost 1 base, with 9 bases spanning the gap. CDR3 DNA: TGTGCCAGCAGTGAAGGGGGGCAGGGCACAGATACGCAGTATTTT. It yields the protein CASSEGGQGTDTQYF.

The chain combines TRBV29-1 with TRBJ1-3; possibly TRBD1 for D (5 bases). The germline V gene has CDR1 SQVTM and CDR2 ANQGSEA. V shed 0 bases and J shed 3 bases, with 6 bases lying between them. The CDR3 sequence is 13 residues long. Written as DNA, the CDR3 is TGCAGCGTTGAAGATAGGGGTGGAAACACCATATATTTT. Translation gives CSVEDRGGNTIYF. Full variable domain (rest looked up from reference TRBV29-1 and TRBJ1-3): SAVISQKPSRDICQRGTSLTIQCQVDSQVTMMFWYRQQPGQSLTLIATANQGSEATYESGFVIDKFPISRPNLTFSTLTVSNMSPEDSSIYLCSVEDRGGNTIYFGEGSWLTVV.

The CDR3 here is CASAGTGDTGELFF. The CDR3 DNA follows: TGTGCTAGTGCCGGGACAGGGGACACCGGGGAGCTGTTTTTT. The chain recombines TRBV12-5 with TRBJ2-2, with TRBD1 matching over 10 bases. Germline-derived CDR1 and CDR2 are LGHNT and FRNRAP. The V segment lost 7 bases and the J segment 3 bases; nucleotides outside the gene matches: 2. This CDR3 is built from 14 residues.

The rearrangement uses TRBV27 and TRBJ1-4; D unclear. V was shortened by 5 bases and J by 7 bases, with 17 bases between the two germline ends. Per the germline V gene, CDR1 is MNHEY and CDR2 is SMNVEV (reference sequence). The CDR3 sequence is 15 residues long. The CDR3 sequence is CASSPLGRNIEKLFF. CDR3 sequence (DNA): TGTGCCAGCAGTCCCCTAGGACGAAATATTGAAAAACTGTTTTTT.

V is TRBV7-3 and J is TRBJ2-2, with D unclear. Germline V lookup: CDR1 SGHTA, CDR2 FQGTGA. The V and J ends lost 5 bases and 2 bases respectively, with 6 bases between them. The CDR3 extends over 13 amino acids. CDR3 coding DNA: TGTGCCAGCAGCCGAAGTAACACCGGGGAGCTGTTTTTT. It yields the protein CASSRSNTGELFF.

J is TRBJ1-1 and V is TRBV6-6; D unresolved. CDR1 and CDR2 (germline): MNHNY, SVGAGI (reference sequence). Between the trimmed V and J ends, which lost 4 bases and 3 bases, there was a span of 12 bases. The CDR3 runs 14 residues. The CDR3 protein is CASSSLWRDTEAFF. DNA of the CDR3: TGTGCCAGCAGTTCATTATGGCGCGACACTGAAGCTTTCTTT.

V gene TRBV5-6 combines with J gene TRBJ2-2; maybe TRBD2 (6 bases). CDR3 size: 15 residues. Per germline, CDR1 SGHDT and CDR2 YYEEEE. The V and J ends lost 4 bases and 6 bases respectively, with 16 bases between them. This CDR3 reads CASSRRASLAGELFF. The CDR3 DNA reads TGTGCCAGCAGCCGGAGGGCTAGTTTAGCCGGGGAGCTGTTTTTT.

The chain has TRBV21-1 and TRBJ1-1. TRBV21-1 corresponds to a pseudogene. The CDR3 spans 15 residues. CDR3 protein: CASSAIRVWGTEAFF. CDR3 sequence (DNA): TGTGCCAGCAGCGCGATTAGGGTGTGGGGCACTGAAGCTTTCTTT.

The chain employs TRBV19 and TRBJ1-1, with D perhaps matching TRBD1 (5 bases). V lost 1 base and J lost 0, with 9 bases in between. The germline V gene has CDR1 LNHDA and CDR2 SQIVND (reference sequence). The CDR3 has 15 amino acids. CDR3 protein: CASSIGKGMNTEAFF. DNA of the CDR3: TGTGCCAGTAGTATAGGTAAGGGGATGAACACTGAAGCTTTCTTT.

The CDR3 is CASSYTGEGGYTF. The DNA of the CDR3 is TGTGCCAGCAGTTACACCGGGGAGGGAGGCTACACCTTC. The V call is TRBV6-5, the J call TRBJ1-2; D is unresolved. The CDR3 sequence is 13 residues long. From germline, CDR1 is MNHEY and CDR2 SVGAGI. Deletions cut 2 bases from V and 8 bases from J, with 12 bases between.

This chain joins TRBV7-9 and TRBJ2-5; D gene uncertain. This CDR3 comprises 16 residues. Germline assignment: CDR1 SEHNR and CDR2 FQNEAQ (reference sequence). V was pared by 4 bases and J by 1 base, with 16 bases between. The CDR3 DNA is TGTGCCAGCAGCTCCCCCCCGGTGGGTGTCCAAGAGACCCAGTACTTC. It is translated as CASSSPPVGVQETQYF.

The rearrangement joins TRBV7-3 to TRBJ2-2, with D tentatively TRBD2 (5 bases). The CDR3 loop spans 16 amino acids. Germline V CDR1 and CDR2: SGHTA, FQGTGA. With 1 base removed from V and 3 bases from J, the gap between germline ends came to 12 bases. The CDR3: CASSLSLASHTGELFF. The DNA of the CDR3 is TGTGCCAGCAGCTTAAGTCTCGCTAGCCACACCGGGGAGCTGTTTTTT.

J is TRBJ2-7 and V is TRBV30, with D perhaps assigned TRBD1 or TRBD2 (5 bases each). This CDR3 has 14 residues. Trimming shortened V by 0 bases and J by 6 bases, and 15 bases separated the two germline ends. Germline V gene sequence: CDR1 GTSNPN, CDR2 SVGIG (reference sequence). The CDR3 here is CAWSVGDPGTEQYF. As DNA, the CDR3 is TGTGCCTGGAGTGTAGGGGACCCCGGGACCGAGCAGTACTTC.

The CDR3 here is CASSPRQGTSSGNTIYF. CDR3 nucleotides: TGTGCCAGCTCACCAAGACAGGGGACGAGCTCTGGAAACACCATATATTTT. The V and J genes are TRBV18 and TRBJ1-3; 8 nucleotides agree with TRBD1. The CDR3 covers 17 residues. V trimming: 2 bases; J trimming: 0 bases; junction bases outside the gene matches: 6. The germline V gene encodes CDR1 KGHSH and CDR2 LQKENI.

V usage is TRBV5-6 and J usage is TRBJ2-1; D is unresolved. V was cut by 1 base and J by 7 bases, with 3 bases left in between. This CDR3 region has 11 residues. Germline assignment: CDR1 SGHDT and CDR2 YYEEEE. The CDR3 spells CASSLTNEQFF. The CDR3 nucleotides are TGTGCCAGCAGCTTGACGAATGAGCAGTTCTTC.

J is TRBJ2-5 and V is TRBV5-4, with D perhaps TRBD1 (6 bases). CDR3 size: 15 residues. Trimming took 4 bases from V and 2 from J, leaving 15 bases between them. The germline gives CDR1 SGHNT, CDR2 YYREEE (reference sequence). This CDR3 is CASSRQATSQETQYF. CDR3 sequence (DNA): TGTGCCAGCAGCCGACAGGCCACCTCTCAAGAGACCCAGTACTTC.

The rearrangement joins TRBV10-3 to TRBJ1-2; possible D gene TRBD1, 5 bases. The V gene's germline CDR1 is ENHRY and CDR2 SYGVKD. V was shortened by 6 bases and J by 7 bases, with 21 bases between the two germline ends. The CDR3 runs 15 residues. The CDR3 region has the DNA TGTGCCATCAGAACTTGGTCTCAGGGTGGGGTTGGCTACACCTTC. Translation: CAIRTWSQGGVGYTF.

This chain links TRBV18 with TRBJ2-1; D uncertain. V was trimmed by 1 base and J by 3 bases, leaving 13 bases between them. CDR1 KGHSH and CDR2 LQKENI come from the germline V gene. CDR3 length equals 16 residues. This CDR3 is CASSPLAVNRYNEQFF. In nucleotides, the CDR3 is TGTGCCAGCTCACCACTCGCCGTGAACCGCTACAATGAGCAGTTCTTC. Full variable domain (rest looked up from reference TRBV18 and TRBJ2-1): NAGVMQNPRHLVRRRGQEARLRCSPMKGHSHVYWYRQLPEEGLKFMVYLQKENIIDESGMPKERFSAEFPKEGPSILRIQQVVRGDSAAYFCASSPLAVNRYNEQFFGPGTRLTVL.

The rearrangement links TRBV18 to TRBJ1-1; D unclear. The CDR3 totals 15 residues. The germline V gene encodes CDR1 KGHSH and CDR2 LQKENI. Trimming removed 1 base at V and 1 base at J, with 10 bases between. CDR3 bases: TGTGCCAGCTCACCACGCCCCAATGAGAACACTGAAGCTTTCTTT. Translated: CASSPRPNENTEAFF.

This clone was picked up a small number of times. An end of the junction differs from the germline gene, which may be a read error. V gene TRBV15 combines with J gene TRBJ1-5; 9 nucleotides align to TRBD1. Germline CDR1 and CDR2: LNHNV and YYDKDF (reference sequence). CDR3 length: 14 amino acids. CDR3 region: CATSGTGGNQPQHF. For the CDR3, the DNA is TGTGCCACCAGTGGCACAGGGGGCAACCAGCCCCAGCATTTT.